These 27 T cell receptor beta chains came from one sample sequenced in a study of T cells in Graves' hyperthyroidism and ophthalmopathy (dated by TCRdb to between 2018 and 2020). Libraries were constructed by multiplex PCR. TCRdb lists the instrument as Illumina HiSeq 2000. TCR beta CDR3 regions were amplified from RNA transcripts. The TCR CDR3 was subjected to a first round of RT-PCR using the HTBI primer set and the Qiagen OneStep RT-PCR kit. TCRdb passed the public sequencing reads through fastp at Q25 and MiXCR, retaining productive beta sequences. Each CDR3 protein gets just one entry, which takes the most common genes and DNA from the rows behind it. This sample comprises 500,000 to 750,000 distinct CDR3 sequences, more than 13% of them detected only once. Clones ranked in the top ten supply about 7% of the sample. The material sequenced was blood. These receptors were obtained from a woman younger than 35 with Graves' ophthalmopathy.

In this sample, this clonotype turned up many times. The rearrangement links TRBV7-9 to TRBJ1-2; D may be TRBD1 (5 bases). The V end was cut by 3 bases, the J end by 4 bases, with 21 bases between. Germline lookup yields CDR1 SEHNR and CDR2 FQNEAQ (reference sequence). This CDR3 has 17 residues. This CDR3 reads CASSFRDGAALGYGYTF. The CDR3 bases are TGTGCCAGCAGCTTCCGGGACGGGGCCGCCTTAGGCTATGGCTACACCTTC. The variable domain in full, completed from reference TRBV7-9 and TRBJ1-2, reads DTGVSQNPRHKITKRGQNVTFRCDPISEHNRLYWYRQTLGQGPEFLTYFQNEAQLEKSRLLSDRFSAERPKGSFSTLEIQRTEQGDSAMYLCASSFRDGAALGYGYTFGSGTRLTVV.

This clonotype was seen a handful of times. This rearrangement joins TRBV11-1 to TRBJ2-3; 10 nucleotides align to TRBD2. Germline values: CDR1 SGHAT, CDR2 FQDESV (reference sequence). V trimming: 5 bases; J trimming: 0 bases; junction bases outside the gene matches: 8. The CDR3 loop spans 17 amino acids. The CDR3 DNA reads as TGTGCCAGCAGCCAAAGACGACTAGCGGGTAGCACAGATACGCAGTATTTT. The encoded protein is CASSQRRLAGSTDTQYF.

The J gene is TRBJ1-5, the V gene TRBV4-2, with 7 bases identical to TRBD1. This CDR3 contains 17 residues. CDR1 and CDR2 from the germline V gene are LGHNA and YNFKEQ. V gave up 1 base and J gave up 5 bases; unmatched junction bases: 11. The CDR3 loop is CASSQGPAGTAYQPQHF. In nucleotides, the CDR3 is TGTGCCAGCAGCCAAGGACCGGCCGGGACAGCTTATCAGCCCCAGCATTTT.

The J gene is TRBJ2-1, the V gene TRBV28; 10 positions agree with TRBD2. V was pared by 6 bases and J by 0 bases, with 8 bases of the junction left unmatched. CDR3 length: 17 residues. Germline V CDR1 and CDR2: MDHEN, SYDVKM. CDR3 sequence reads: CASSGTSDRSSYNEQFF. The CDR3, as DNA: TGTGCCAGCAGCGGGACTAGCGACCGGAGCTCCTACAATGAGCAGTTCTTC.

The CDR3 coding sequence is TGTGCCAGCGGCCTGGGTGGTGTTGAGACCCAGTACTTC. Amino acid sequence: CASGLGGVETQYF. The chain joins TRBV25-1 to TRBJ2-5; D is unresolved. The CDR3 spans 13 residues. Trimming pared 8 bases from V and 5 bases from J, leaving 15 bases between. Germline V gene sequence: CDR1 MGHDK, CDR2 SYGVNS.

This clonotype showed up many times. The chain recombines TRBV11-3 with TRBJ1-2, with 9 positions matching TRBD1. There are 17 residues in the CDR3. With 5 bases clipped from V and 0 bases from J, the junction kept 10 bases outside the gene matches. Germline CDR1 and CDR2: SGHNT and YENEEA. Here the CDR3 reads CASSPGTGIQANYGYTF. The CDR3 DNA follows: TGTGCCAGCAGCCCCGGGACAGGGATACAAGCTAACTATGGCTACACCTTC.

Turning to this clonotype: This sequence may be a read error, since a much larger clone differs from it by one base. The V gene is TRBV20-1, the J gene TRBJ1-2; D ambiguous. The CDR3 contains 13 residues. Germline CDR1 DFQATT, CDR2 SNEGSKA (reference sequence). In DNA form, the CDR3 reads TGCAGTGCTCCCCGTAGAGCTAACTATGGCTTCACCTTC. This sequence encodes CSAPRRANYGFTF.

Of note for this clonotype: With a much larger clone just one base away, this may be a read error. This chain joins TRBV20-1 and TRBJ1-5; D uncertain. Germline CDR1 reads DFQATT; CDR2 reads SNEGSKA (reference sequence). The CDR3 extends over 13 amino acids. V lost 6 bases and J lost 3, with 12 bases in between. The CDR3 loop is CSAKMGSNQPQHF. The CDR3 region has the DNA TGCAGTGCCAAGATGGGATCCAATCAGCCCCAGCATTTT.

J is TRBJ1-3 and V is TRBV28; D is unclear. The CDR3 is 14 amino acids. V was shortened by 3 bases and J by 2 bases, with 8 bases between the two germline ends. Germline lookup yields CDR1 MDHEN and CDR2 SYDVKM. The CDR3 here is CASSFGLAGNTIYF. The CDR3 DNA sequence: TGTGCCAGCAGTTTCGGGTTAGCTGGAAACACCATATATTTT.

This clonotype has at least ten counts. CDR3 amino acids: CASRTGETDTQYF. The CDR3 DNA reads TGTGCCAGCAGGACAGGGGAAACAGATACGCAGTATTTT. This chain links TRBV3-1 with TRBJ2-3, with 8 bases fitting TRBD1. CDR1 and CDR2 (germline): LGHDT, YNNKEL (reference sequence). V lost 6 bases and J lost 3; bases outside the gene matches: 2. This CDR3 has 13 amino acids.

This clonotype has only a few counts. The rearrangement uses TRBV14 and TRBJ2-7, with 9 bases fitting TRBD2. Germline CDR1 and CDR2: SGHDN and FVKESK. The CDR3 sequence is 17 residues long. The V gene end was trimmed by 0 bases and the J gene end by 5 bases; junction bases not matched to a gene: 11. The CDR3 here is CASSQDIALAGSHEQYF. The CDR3 DNA sequence: TGTGCCAGCAGCCAAGATATAGCGCTAGCGGGATCCCACGAGCAGTACTTC.

This clonotype was observed at least ten times. This chain joins TRBV20-1 and TRBJ1-5, with 11 bases identical to TRBD1. The CDR3 is made up of 15 amino acids. Germline V gene data show CDR1 as DFQATT and CDR2 as SNEGSKA (reference sequence). V lost 6 bases to trimming and J lost 6 bases; unmatched junction nucleotides: 10. The CDR3 protein is CSASWGQGVFQPQHF. The CDR3 nucleotides read TGCAGTGCCTCCTGGGGACAGGGGGTCTTTCAGCCCCAGCATTTT.

The sample holds many counts of this clonotype. This chain connects TRBV5-5 to TRBJ2-5, with D maybe TRBD2 (7 bases). This CDR3 has 16 amino acids. Trimming shortened V by 2 bases and J by 7 bases, and 21 bases separated the two germline ends. The germline CDR1 and CDR2 sequences are SGHKS and YYEKEE (reference sequence). CDR3 sequence: CASSLSGAGARVTQYF. CDR3 DNA: TGTGCCAGCAGCTTAAGCGGGGCAGGGGCGCGCGTGACCCAGTACTTC.

This clonotype was recorded many times. J is TRBJ1-2 and V is TRBV20-1; 10 positions agree with TRBD1. CDR3 length: 15 amino acids. Germline assignment: CDR1 DFQATT and CDR2 SNEGSKA (reference sequence). V lost 4 bases, J lost 4 bases, and 9 bases stayed unmatched. The CDR3 nucleotides read TGCAGTGCTACCCGACAGGGGGCGTCGGGCTATGGCTACACCTTC. Amino acid sequence: CSATRQGASGYGYTF.

This clonotype came up many times. The chain employs TRBV2 and TRBJ2-7; D is uncertain. Germline lookup yields CDR1 SNHLY and CDR2 FYNNEI. Trimming stripped 0 bases from V and 12 bases from J, with 12 bases between. The CDR3 is 12 residues long. The DNA for the CDR3 is TGTGCCAGCAGTGAAGCGGCAGCTCCTCCGTACTTC. It is translated as CASSEAAAPPYF.

The chain couples TRBV20-1 to TRBJ2-7, with TRBD1 as a possible D gene (11 bases). V was clipped by 6 bases and J by 2 bases, with 32 bases between them. The CDR3 loop spans 19 amino acids. From germline, CDR1 is DFQATT and CDR2 SNEGSKA (reference sequence). The CDR3 DNA follows: TGCAGTGCCCCCGGGACAGGGGGGCTAGCGGGAGTTTTCGCCTACGAGCAGTACTTC. Its protein product is CSAPGTGGLAGVFAYEQYF.

At least ten counts were recorded for this clonotype. This chain links TRBV2 with TRBJ1-2; D gene unclear. Trimming stripped 3 bases from V and 4 bases from J, with 12 bases between. The CDR3 is made up of 14 amino acids. CDR1 and CDR2 (germline): SNHLY, FYNNEI. CDR3 sequence reads: CASSDAGWSYGYTF. DNA of the CDR3: TGTGCCAGCAGTGATGCGGGATGGAGCTATGGCTACACCTTC. Based on the CDR3 plus reference TRBV2 and TRBJ1-2, the full variable domain is EPEVTQTPSHQVTQMGQEVILRCVPISNHLYFYWYRQILGQKVEFLVSFYNNEISEKSEIFDDQFSVERPDGSNFTLKIRSTKLEDSAMYFCASSDAGWSYGYTFGSGTRLTVV.

This clonotype was counted ten times or more. This sequence joins TRBV27 and TRBJ2-1; a weak D match, TRBD1 (6 bases). The CDR3 is 15 amino acids. V lost 3 bases, J lost 0 bases, and 9 bases lay in between. CDR1 is MNHEY and CDR2 is SMNVEV in the germline V gene (reference sequence). Written as DNA, the CDR3 is TGTGCCAGCAGTTTGGGGGCGAGCTCCTACAATGAGCAGTTCTTC. Its translation is CASSLGASSYNEQFF.

The J gene is TRBJ2-3, the V gene TRBV18; D unresolved. Germline lookup yields CDR1 KGHSH and CDR2 LQKENI. The CDR3 sequence is 18 residues long. With 0 bases removed from V and 2 bases from J, the gap between germline ends came to 18 bases. CDR3 nucleotides: TGTGCCAGCTCACCACCCCTTCAGCTAAGTAGACTCACAGATACGCAGTATTTT. The encoded protein is CASSPPLQLSRLTDTQYF.

This clonotype was found many times. V gene TRBV6-1 combines with J gene TRBJ2-1, with 10 bases identical to TRBD1. CDR1 MNHNS and CDR2 SASEGT come from the germline V gene. The CDR3 is 14 amino acids. V was pared by 6 bases and J by 7 bases, with 6 bases of the junction left unmatched. The CDR3 DNA is TGTGCCAGCAGCGCCAGGACAGGGGGGAATGAGCAGTTCTTC. Translation: CASSARTGGNEQFF.

Ten or more counts support this clonotype. This chain links TRBV7-9 with TRBJ2-3; 7 positions agree with TRBD2. Trimming at V came to 7 bases and at J to 2 bases, leaving 12 bases not matched to a gene. Germline V CDR1 and CDR2: SEHNR, FQNEAQ (reference sequence). This CDR3 comprises 16 residues. Here the CDR3 reads CASTLLATVTTDTQYF. The CDR3, as DNA: TGTGCCAGCACCCTACTAGCGACAGTCACCACAGATACGCAGTATTTT.

This clonotype appeared a few times. The genes are TRBV19 and TRBJ1-5; unclear D gene. The CDR3 loop spans 14 amino acids. CDR1 LNHDA and CDR2 SQIVND come from the germline V gene (reference sequence). The germline V and J ends were trimmed by 9 bases and 0 bases, with 12 bases remaining between them. The CDR3 coding sequence is TGTGCCAGCCGGTCCGGCCATAGCAATCAGCCCCAGCATTTT. Translated, it gives CASRSGHSNQPQHF.

This clonotype showed up many times. V and J are TRBV11-3 and TRBJ2-2; D is unclear. This CDR3 region has 15 residues. Germline loops: CDR1 SGHNT, CDR2 YENEEA. V lost 2 bases and J 1 base, leaving 8 bases between the germline ends. The DNA for the CDR3 is TGTGCCAGCAGCTTAAAAGGGAAGAACACCGGGGAGCTGTTTTTT. This codes for CASSLKGKNTGELFF.

This clonotype appeared many times. The J gene is TRBJ2-1, the V gene TRBV7-3; 11 positions agree with TRBD2. This CDR3 comprises 16 residues. J lost 0 bases, V lost 4 bases, and 2 bases had no gene match. Germline V CDR1 and CDR2: SGHTA, FQGTGA. The CDR3 region is CASSWGLADSYNEQFF. The CDR3 coding sequence is TGTGCCAGCAGCTGGGGACTAGCGGACTCCTACAATGAGCAGTTCTTC.

This chain joins TRBV3-1 and TRBJ2-5; 7 positions agree with TRBD2. V lost 0 bases to trimming and J lost 10 bases; unmatched junction nucleotides: 11. The germline V gene has CDR1 LGHDT and CDR2 YNNKEL (reference sequence). There are 15 residues in the CDR3. The CDR3: CASSQDTGLVGYQYF. For the CDR3, the DNA is TGTGCCAGCAGCCAAGATACAGGACTAGTGGGGTACCAGTACTTC.

The CDR3 bases are TGTGCCAGCAAGGGTCCGGGTATGTATCAGCCCCAGCATTTT. It yields the protein CASKGPGMYQPQHF. The V gene is TRBV7-9, the J gene TRBJ1-5; the D is unclear. The CDR3 is made up of 14 amino acids. Germline V gives CDR1 SEHNR, CDR2 FQNEAQ (reference sequence). Trimming removed 7 bases at V and 5 bases at J, with 15 bases between.

The genes are TRBV10-3 and TRBJ2-7; tentatively, D is TRBD1 (6 bases). The CDR3 has 16 amino acids. The germline CDR1 and CDR2 sequences are ENHRY and SYGVKD. The V end lost 4 bases, the J end lost 1 base, and 17 bases lay between the germline ends. The CDR3 protein is CAISGSLGTKSYEQYF. CDR3 nucleotides: TGTGCCATCAGTGGTTCCTTAGGGACAAAGTCCTACGAGCAGTACTTC.